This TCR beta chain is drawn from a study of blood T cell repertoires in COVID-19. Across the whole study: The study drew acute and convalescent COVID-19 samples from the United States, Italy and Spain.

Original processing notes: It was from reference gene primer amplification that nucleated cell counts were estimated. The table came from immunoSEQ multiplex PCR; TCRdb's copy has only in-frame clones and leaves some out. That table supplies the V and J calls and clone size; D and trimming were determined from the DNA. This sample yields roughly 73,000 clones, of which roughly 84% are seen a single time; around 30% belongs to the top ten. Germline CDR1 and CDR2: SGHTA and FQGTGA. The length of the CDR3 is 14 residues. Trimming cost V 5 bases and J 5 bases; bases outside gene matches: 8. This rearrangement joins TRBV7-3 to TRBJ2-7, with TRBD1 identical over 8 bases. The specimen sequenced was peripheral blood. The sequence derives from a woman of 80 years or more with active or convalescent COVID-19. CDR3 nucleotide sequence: TGTGCCAGCAGCCCCGACAGGGGACTTGACGAGCAGTACTTC. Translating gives CASSPDRGLDEQYF.